A single sample is the source of the 5 T cell receptor beta chains below, sequenced in a study of blood T cells in healthy people across ages. A sample-barcoded 5' primer and a J-beta primer mix were used in a second PCR of roughly 7 to 11 cycles. TCRdb independently ran MiXCR on the 5' RACE reads; one entry per CDR3 protein. This sample has 950,000 to 1,200,000 distinct CDR3 sequences, with 30% to 40% found just once. Sequences were obtained from blood. These receptors originate from a man between 18 and 29 years old in good health.

In nucleotides, the CDR3 is TGTGCCAGCAGCGTAGTGGGGGGCCCAAACACTGAAGCTTTCTTT. This sequence encodes CASSVVGGPNTEAFF. The chain uses TRBV9 and TRBJ1-1; tentative D call: TRBD1 (6 bases). CDR3 size: 15 residues. Looked up from germline, CDR1 is SGDLS and CDR2 is YYNGEE. V lost 0 bases to trimming and J lost 2 bases, with 11 bases between them.

The rearrangement joins TRBV4-1 to TRBJ2-1; D is unclear. The CDR3 has 17 residues. Trimming left V 3 bases short and J 0 bases short, with 15 bases between. The germline V gene has CDR1 MGHRA and CDR2 YSYEKL. The CDR3 DNA reads TGCGCCAGCAGCCAGGCGACGGCAAGGAGCTCCTACAATGAGCAGTTCTTC. This sequence encodes CASSQATARSSYNEQFF.

This clonotype occurred a few times. This chain connects TRBV4-3 to TRBJ2-7; D ambiguous. The V gene's germline CDR1 is LGHNA and CDR2 YSLEER. The V end lost 4 bases, the J end lost 0 bases, and 13 bases lay between the germline ends. This CDR3 spans 15 amino acids. The DNA for the CDR3 is TGCGCCAGCAGCCCTTCTCATGGGCCCTCCTACGAGCAGTACTTC. It is translated as CASSPSHGPSYEQYF.

On this clonotype itself: One end of the junction varies from germline; a read error may be responsible. V gene TRBV6-5 combines with J gene TRBJ1-1; no reliable D call. The CDR3 extends over 14 amino acids. Germline V gives CDR1 MNHEY, CDR2 SVGAGI. Written as DNA, the CDR3 is TGTGCCAGCAGTTCCTCCGGACCGGGCACTCAAGCTTTCTTT. Protein: CASSSSGPGTQAFF.

V gene TRBV29-1 combines with J gene TRBJ2-2, with 9 bases fitting TRBD1. The germline CDR1 and CDR2 sequences are SQVTM and ANQGSEA. CDR3 length equals 14 residues. Trimming took 6 bases from V and 2 from J; bases not matched to a gene: 4. The CDR3, as DNA: TGCAGCGTGCGGGGACAGGGTAACACCGGGGAGCTGTTTTTT. Protein product: CSVRGQGNTGELFF.